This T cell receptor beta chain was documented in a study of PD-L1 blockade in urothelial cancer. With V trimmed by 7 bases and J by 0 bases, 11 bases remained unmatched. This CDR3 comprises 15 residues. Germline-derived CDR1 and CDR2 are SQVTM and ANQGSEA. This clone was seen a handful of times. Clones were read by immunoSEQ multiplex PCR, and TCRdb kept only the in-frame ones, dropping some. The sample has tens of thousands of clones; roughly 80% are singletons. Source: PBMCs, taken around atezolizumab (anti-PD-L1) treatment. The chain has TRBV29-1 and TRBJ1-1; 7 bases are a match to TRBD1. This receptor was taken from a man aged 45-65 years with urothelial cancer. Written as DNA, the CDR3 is TGCAGCGGGAGCGACGGGACAGCCATGAACACTGAAGCTTTCTTT. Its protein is CSGSDGTAMNTEAFF.